The sequence of this TCR beta chain was determined in a study of esophageal squamous cell carcinoma under preoperative chemotherapy. Remarks on this clonotype: At one end, the junction sequence differs from germline, possibly due to a read error.

CDR1 and CDR2 from the germline V gene are SEHNR and FQNEAQ (reference sequence). CDR3 length: 15 amino acids. TCRdb recomputed calls from the PCR reads with MiXCR, one row per CDR3 protein. Among over 25,000 distinct CDR3 sequences listed, 50% to 60% were seen once. As to time point: after preoperative PTX-NDP chemotherapy. This rearrangement joins TRBV7-9 to TRBJ2-3; D is tentatively TRBD1 or TRBD2 (5 bases each). Sampling was conducted from a patient given preoperative chemotherapy. The clonotype originates from a human donor with esophageal squamous cell carcinoma. The donor label of this sample is uncertain. The CDR3 sequence: CARSSGLGAKNTQYF. In DNA, the CDR3 is TGTGCCCGCAGCTCGGGGCTGGGAGCCAAAAACACGCAGTATTTC.